The sequence of this T cell receptor beta chain was determined in a study of vaccination and CD4 T cells after COVID-19. Background on the study: Following dose two, a median around 65 days (range 14 to 241) passed before post-vaccine samples were taken. The study's findings and limits: The rise in median SARS-CoV-2-reactive clonotypes, from around 19 to 38, was not significant.

The CDR3 contains 12 residues. V was shortened by 7 bases and J by 6 bases, with 13 bases between the two germline ends. CDR1 is MGHDK, CDR2 SYGVNS, per germline. As regards this clonotype: The antigen is undetermined.

The Oncomine TCR Beta short-read assay sequenced DNA from cultured CD4+ T cells. TCRdb reprocessed the PCR reads via MiXCR and lists one record per CDR3 protein. Of tens of thousands of distinct CDR3 sequences in the sample, over 25% were seen once. As to time point: late sampling 161 to 241 days after vaccination in a few convalescent patients. Treatment reported: roughly ten-day PBMC culture with coronavirus spike peptide pools or control peptides (ViraFEST assay). ViraFEST stimulated the growth of antigen-specific T cells using peptide pools and subsequently profiled their TCRs by sequencing. Both day 3 and day 7 involved replacing half of the medium with fresh IL-2 medium.

The gene calls are TRBV25-1 and TRBJ2-7; D is uncertain. The sequence derives from a human donor who had recovered from COVID-19. Material: CD4+ T cells from blood, cultured in vitro, obtained about 7 months after SARS-CoV-2 vaccination. The CDR3 coding sequence is TGTGCCAGCACTGGATCTATCGGCGAGCAGTACTTC. Translated: CASTGSIGEQYF.